This TCR beta chain was identified during a study of T-cell memory formation after mild COVID-19. Study-level results: Whether second-wave clones peaking at day 37 were SARS-CoV-2 specific went unconfirmed. Pre-infection memory contained some responding clones, which suggested that cross-reactive memory had joined. Clones shrinking from day 15 to 85 showed even CD4/CD8 mixes; later expanders tilted CD4+.

UMIs and sample barcodes were carried by the TCR alpha and TCR beta cDNA libraries that 5'RACE produced using constant-segment primers. TCRdb reprocessed the 5' RACE reads with MiXCR, giving one entry per CDR3 protein. The sample records 250,000 to 350,000 distinct CDR3 sequences, about 16% being singletons. This clonotype was seen more than once but under ten times. Its antigen is not known. V dropped 6 bases and J dropped 1 base, with 13 bases sitting between them. This CDR3 is built from 14 residues. CDR1 and CDR2 from the germline V gene are DFQATT and SNEGSKA (reference sequence). The source material was PBMCs or a T cell subset sorted from them (not recorded which). This clonotype was sampled from a man between 18 and 35 years old who had mild COVID-19 (a few samples of this study predate the infection). Cell type and time point are not known. V gene TRBV20-1 combines with J gene TRBJ1-3; D gene unclear. Here the CDR3 reads CSAVGLGSGNTIYF. DNA of the CDR3: TGCAGTGCCGTGGGATTAGGGTCTGGAAACACCATATATTTT.